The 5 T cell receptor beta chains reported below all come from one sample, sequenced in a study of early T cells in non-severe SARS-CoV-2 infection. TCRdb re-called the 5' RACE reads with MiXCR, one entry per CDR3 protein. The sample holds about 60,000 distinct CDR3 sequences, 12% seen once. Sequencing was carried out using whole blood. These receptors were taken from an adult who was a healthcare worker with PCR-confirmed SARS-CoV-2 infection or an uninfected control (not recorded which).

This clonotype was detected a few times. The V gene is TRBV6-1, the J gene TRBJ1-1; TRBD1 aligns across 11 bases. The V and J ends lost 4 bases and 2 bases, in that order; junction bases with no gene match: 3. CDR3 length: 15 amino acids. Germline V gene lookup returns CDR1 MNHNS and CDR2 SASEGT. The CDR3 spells CASSARTGGNTEAFF. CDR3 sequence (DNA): TGTGCCAGCAGTGCCCGGACAGGGGGCAACACTGAAGCTTTCTTT.

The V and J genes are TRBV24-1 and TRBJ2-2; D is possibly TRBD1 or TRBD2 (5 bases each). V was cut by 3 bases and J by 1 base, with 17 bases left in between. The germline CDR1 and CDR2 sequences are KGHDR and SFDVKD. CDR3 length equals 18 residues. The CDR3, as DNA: TGTGCCACCAGTGATATACAGACCCGGGGCAAGAACACCGGGGAGCTGTTTTTT. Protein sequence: CATSDIQTRGKNTGELFF.

The CDR3 DNA sequence: TGTGCCAGCAACTTAGGGGCTAGCTTTTCCTACAATGAGCAGTTCTTC. Translating gives CASNLGASFSYNEQFF. The V call is TRBV6-1, the J call TRBJ2-1; D may correspond to TRBD1 or TRBD2 (5 bases each). V was shortened by 7 bases and J by 1 base, with 17 bases between the two germline ends. Germline CDR1 and CDR2: MNHNS and SASEGT. This CDR3 is 16 amino acids long.

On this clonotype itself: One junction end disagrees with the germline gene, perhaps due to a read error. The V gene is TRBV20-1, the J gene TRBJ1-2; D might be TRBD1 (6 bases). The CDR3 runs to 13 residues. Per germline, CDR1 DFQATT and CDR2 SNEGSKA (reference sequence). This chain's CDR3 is CSANEQQGYVYTF. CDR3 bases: TGCAGTGCTAATGAACAGCAGGGGTATGTCTACACCTTC.

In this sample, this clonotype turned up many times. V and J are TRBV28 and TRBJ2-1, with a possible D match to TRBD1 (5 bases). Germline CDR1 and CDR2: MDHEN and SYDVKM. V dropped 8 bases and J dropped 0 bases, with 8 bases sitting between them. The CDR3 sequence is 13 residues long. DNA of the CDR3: TGTGCCAGCGGGGCTAGCTCCTACAATGAGCAGTTCTTC. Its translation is CASGASSYNEQFF.